This section outlines one TCR beta chain sequence together with its context. The sample is drawn from a study of T cell changes during pregnancy in multiple sclerosis. Trimming took off 2 bases at V and 2 bases at J, with 10 bases between the two ends. CDR1 and CDR2 (germline): SNHLY, FYNNEI. CDR3 length equals 14 residues. The protocol was immunoSEQ multiplex PCR, while the TCRdb copy is restricted to in-frame clones and leaves out a portion. The sample includes fewer than 85,000 clones, about 94% of them seen just once. The sequence came from a female donor with multiple sclerosis, enrolled in a pregnancy study. The sequencing here drew on peripheral blood, taken in the third trimester of pregnancy. The chain couples TRBV2 to TRBJ2-7; D may be TRBD1 (6 bases). The CDR3 nucleotides read TGTGCCAGCAGTGAATCGACAGGACCCTACGAGCAGTACTTC. It translates to CASSESTGPYEQYF.